This T cell receptor beta chain was captured by sequencing in a study of Graves' ophthalmopathy and Graves' hyperthyroidism. Study outcomes and limitations: Most expanded clonotypes in thyroid above 0.001 frequency also showed up in blood. For separating ophthalmopathy from stable hyperthyroidism, a 13-signature model gave approximately 90% sensitivity and approximately 80% specificity.

CDR1 is SQVTM and CDR2 is ANQGSEA in the germline V gene. There are 15 residues in the CDR3. Amplification targeted the TCR beta CDR3 regions, with RNA transcripts as the source material. In the first round, RT-PCR was carried out with HTBI primers, and a multiplex PCR formed the second round. Each CDR3 protein is one row after TCRdb ran MiXCR on the multiplex PCR reads. The repertoire includes just over 600,000 distinct CDR3 sequences, about 20% of them detected once, and around 6.5% sits in the top ten. Thyroid ultrasound, orbital computed tomography, TRAb, serum thyroxine and clinical symptoms formed the basis of diagnosis. Ten or more counts support this clonotype. Antigen unknown. An end of the junction does not agree with germline; a read error may underlie this.

The sequence derives from a woman aged 18-29 years with stable Graves' hyperthyroidism. Some clones in this sample may be carry-over from other donors' samples. J is TRBJ1-2 and V is TRBV29-1; D is perhaps TRBD1 (5 bases). Sequencing was performed on peripheral blood. CDR3 loop: CSVEGGPGTNYGYTF. CDR3 bases: TGCAGCGTTGAAGGGGGACCAGGAACCAACTATGGCTACACCTTT.